The 26 T cell receptor beta chains given below trace back to one sample, sequenced in a study of T cell responses to AZD1222 COVID-19 vaccine. Measured with immunoSEQ multiplex PCR; TCRdb has only the in-frame clones, and not every one. The sample records about 130,000 clones, roughly nine tenths being singletons. Sequences were derived from peripheral blood, sampled on day 0 of AZD1222 vaccination. The receptors were sampled from an adult in good health.

CDR3 nucleotides: TGTGCCAGCAGCGTAGAGACGAACTACGAGCAGTACTTC. Translating it yields CASSVETNYEQYF. V gene TRBV9 combines with J gene TRBJ2-7, with D unclear. Germline V gene sequence: CDR1 SGDLS, CDR2 YYNGEE. The CDR3 has 13 amino acids. The V end was cut by 0 bases, the J end by 3 bases, with 7 bases between.

J is TRBJ2-7 and V is TRBV7-2, with 8 nucleotides matching TRBD2. J lost 7 bases, V lost 1 base, and 18 bases had no gene match. Germline V gene sequence: CDR1 SGHTA, CDR2 FQGNSA. The CDR3 is 18 amino acids. The CDR3 DNA sequence: TGTGCCAGCAGCTTAGTAGGGCTAGCGGGCAAACCAGCTGGTGAGCAGTACTTC. It yields the protein CASSLVGLAGKPAGEQYF. Variable domain in full (rest from reference TRBV7-2 and TRBJ2-7): GAGVSQSPSNKVTEKGKDVELRCDPISGHTALYWYRQSLGQGLEFLIYFQGNSAPDKSGLPSDRFSAERTGGSVSTLTIQRTQQEDSAVYLCASSLVGLAGKPAGEQYFGPGTRLTVT.

The V and J genes are TRBV15 and TRBJ2-3, with D maybe TRBD2 (6 bases). Between the trimmed V and J ends, which lost 0 bases and 2 bases, there was a span of 15 bases. CDR1 is LNHNV and CDR2 is YYDKDF in the germline V gene (reference sequence). The CDR3 extends over 17 amino acids. The CDR3 here is CATSRDLLAPFTDTQYF. CDR3 in DNA: TGTGCCACCAGCAGAGATCTCCTAGCGCCTTTCACAGATACGCAGTATTTT.

The count of this clone is one. The chain couples TRBV5-1 to TRBJ2-1; 7 bases map to TRBD1. V lost 4 bases and J lost 9; bases outside the gene matches: 22. Germline CDR1 reads SGHRS; CDR2 reads YFSETQ. This CDR3 is built from 18 residues. DNA of the CDR3: TGCGCCAGCAGCCCTCGGGACCCAACAGGGGTTGGTAGAGGTGAGCAGTTCTTC. Its translation is CASSPRDPTGVGRGEQFF.

The gene calls are TRBV14 and TRBJ1-2, with 8 bases fitting TRBD1. Germline CDR1 is SGHDN and CDR2 is FVKESK. J was trimmed by 3 bases and V by 3 bases; bases with no gene match: 3. This CDR3 has 14 amino acids. CDR3 DNA: TGTGCCAGCAGCCAGCAGGGGGCTTACTATGGCTACACCTTC. This codes for CASSQQGAYYGYTF.

The chain couples TRBV11-2 to TRBJ2-5; perhaps TRBD1 as D (5 bases). Germline V lookup: CDR1 SGHAT, CDR2 FQNNGV. The CDR3 length is 15 residues. The V end lost 3 bases, the J end lost 5 bases, and 16 bases lay between the germline ends. In DNA form, the CDR3 reads TGTGCCAGCAGCTTGGGGCCGGCGGTGGGGGAGACCCAGTACTTC. Translation: CASSLGPAVGETQYF.

This clone has more than one count but fewer than ten. The rearrangement joins TRBV7-2 to TRBJ1-5, with TRBD1 matching 9 bases. J lost 7 bases, V lost 5 bases, and 6 bases had no gene match. Looked up from germline, CDR1 is SGHTA and CDR2 is FQGNSA. This CDR3 is built from 14 residues. The CDR3 sequence: CASSAGQGEQPQHF. CDR3 coding DNA: TGTGCCAGCAGCGCGGGACAGGGCGAGCAGCCCCAGCATTTT. Together with reference TRBV7-2 and TRBJ1-5, the CDR3 gives the full variable domain: GAGVSQSPSNKVTEKGKDVELRCDPISGHTALYWYRQSLGQGLEFLIYFQGNSAPDKSGLPSDRFSAERTGGSVSTLTIQRTQQEDSAVYLCASSAGQGEQPQHFGDGTRLSIL.

The rearrangement links TRBV5-6 to TRBJ2-7, with 15 bases matching TRBD2. V lost 4 bases to trimming and J lost 4 bases; unmatched junction nucleotides: 6. The germline V gene encodes CDR1 SGHDT and CDR2 YYEEEE. The CDR3 has 16 residues. As DNA, the CDR3 is TGTGCCAGCAGCCGCGGGACTAGCGGGAGGAGTTACGAGCAGTACTTC. Amino acids: CASSRGTSGRSYEQYF.

The chain couples TRBV5-1 to TRBJ2-1; possible D gene TRBD1, 6 bases. The CDR3 length is 12 residues. CDR1 and CDR2 (germline): SGHRS, YFSETQ. V lost 5 bases to trimming and J lost 9 bases, with 12 bases between them. The CDR3 reads CASRAGVSEQFF. The CDR3, as DNA: TGCGCCAGCAGGGCAGGGGTAAGTGAGCAGTTCTTC.

V usage is TRBV19 and J usage is TRBJ2-7, with 9 bases lining up with TRBD2. Germline V gene sequence: CDR1 LNHDA, CDR2 SQIVND (reference sequence). Losses at the gene ends were 5 bases for V and 3 bases for J; bases not matched to a gene: 2. The CDR3 loop spans 13 amino acids. The CDR3 reads CASSLAGVYEQYF. In nucleotides, the CDR3 is TGTGCCAGTAGTTTAGCGGGGGTCTACGAGCAGTACTTC.

The CDR3 loop is CASSGPGTGNSPLHF. CDR3 coding DNA: TGTGCCAGCAGCGGACCCGGGACAGGGAATTCACCCCTCCACTTT. The J gene is TRBJ1-6, the V gene TRBV9, with 9 bases aligning to TRBD1. Trimming cost V 3 bases and J 7 bases; bases outside gene matches: 5. The CDR3 is made up of 15 amino acids. Per germline, CDR1 SGDLS and CDR2 YYNGEE.

On this clone: Other DNA sequences in this specimen translate into the identical CDR3. V gene TRBV27 combines with J gene TRBJ1-4, with 7 bases matching TRBD1. After removal of 2 bases from V and 8 bases from J, the junction contained 5 bases not matched to a gene. Germline assignment: CDR1 MNHEY and CDR2 SMNVEV (reference sequence). The CDR3 spans 14 residues. The CDR3 region is CASSLQGEGEKLFF. The CDR3 coding sequence is TGTGCCAGCAGTTTACAGGGGGAAGGCGAAAAACTGTTTTTT.

This chain uses TRBV21-1 with TRBJ2-7; whether TRBD2, the table's D call, matches the DNA was not checked. TRBV21-1 is classified as a pseudogene. The CDR3 runs 13 residues. CDR3 sequence reads: CASSNETRSGQYF. In DNA form, the CDR3 reads TGTGCCAGCAGCAACGAGACTCGAAGCGGGCAGTACTTC.

The chain carries TRBV5-6 and TRBJ1-2; possible D gene TRBD1, 5 bases. Germline-derived CDR1 and CDR2 are SGHDT and YYEEEE. V dropped 2 bases and J dropped 8 bases, with 13 bases sitting between them. The CDR3 has 13 residues. CDR3 protein: CASSLWGGSGYTF. The CDR3 DNA is TGTGCCAGCAGCTTATGGGGGGGTAGCGGCTACACCTTC.

J is TRBJ2-1 and V is TRBV19; D is unclear. Germline CDR1 LNHDA, CDR2 SQIVND (reference sequence). V lost 9 bases, J lost 9 bases, and 15 bases lay in between. The CDR3 loop spans 12 amino acids. In nucleotides, the CDR3 is TGTGCCAGCACATCCCCTGGGGTTGAGCAGTTCTTC. It codes for CASTSPGVEQFF.

The chain recombines TRBV28 with TRBJ2-1; 8 bases are shared with TRBD1. Per the germline V gene, CDR1 is MDHEN and CDR2 is SYDVKM. This CDR3 contains 14 residues. J gave up 5 bases and V 3 bases, and 3 bases lay outside the gene matches. CDR3 loop: CASSFWTGNNEQFF. CDR3 sequence (DNA): TGTGCCAGCAGTTTTTGGACAGGGAACAATGAGCAGTTCTTC.

This chain uses TRBV10-1 with TRBJ2-7; 10 bases line up with TRBD1. Trimming removed 2 bases from V and 5 bases from J; junction bases left unmatched: 9. Germline values: CDR1 WNHNN, CDR2 SYGVQD (reference sequence). CDR3 length: 16 amino acids. The chain's CDR3 is CASSETMGQGSNEQYF. CDR3 DNA: TGCGCCAGCAGTGAGACAATGGGACAGGGGAGCAACGAGCAGTACTTC.

Only one count was recorded for this clone. This chain uses TRBV24-1 with TRBJ1-6; unclear D gene. In germline, CDR1 is KGHDR, CDR2 SFDVKD. The CDR3 covers 14 residues. The V and J ends lost 0 bases and 9 bases respectively, with 8 bases between them. The CDR3 is CATSDLCRVSPLHF. The DNA for the CDR3 is TGTGCCACCAGTGATTTGTGCCGGGTTTCACCCCTCCACTTT.

This chain connects TRBV30 to TRBJ1-2, with D unresolved. CDR1 and CDR2 (germline): GTSNPN, SVGIG (reference sequence). V lost 3 bases, J lost 4 bases, and 18 bases lay in between. There are 15 residues in the CDR3. The DNA of the CDR3 is TGTGCCTGGAGACCCCCATCTATCTCGGCCTATGGCTACACCTTC. Amino acids: CAWRPPSISAYGYTF.

The chain couples TRBV5-6 to TRBJ1-1; unclear D gene. The length of the CDR3 is 15 residues. Between the trimmed V and J ends, which lost 4 bases and 1 base, there was a span of 14 bases. Germline assignment: CDR1 SGHDT and CDR2 YYEEEE. The CDR3 here is CASSRRTRGNTEAFF. For the CDR3, the DNA is TGTGCCAGCAGCCGAAGGACCCGAGGGAACACTGAAGCTTTCTTT.

This chain uses TRBV30 with TRBJ2-3, with 10 bases fitting TRBD2. V shed 2 bases, J shed 4 bases, and the junction held 3 bases outside the gene matches. There are 14 residues in the CDR3. In germline, CDR1 is GTSNPN, CDR2 SVGIG (reference sequence). The CDR3 here is CAWSPGTSADTQYF. CDR3 DNA: TGTGCCTGGAGTCCCGGGACTAGCGCAGATACGCAGTATTTT.

The V and J genes are TRBV7-2 and TRBJ2-2; 7 bases agree with TRBD2. The CDR3 has 18 amino acids. Germline V gene data show CDR1 as SGHTA and CDR2 as FQGNSA. The ends lost 2 bases at V and 6 bases at J; junction bases unmatched: 15. Here the CDR3 reads CASSLMTLRRERPGELFF. The CDR3 bases are TGTGCCAGCAGCTTAATGACCCTCAGGCGGGAGAGGCCCGGGGAGCTGTTTTTT.

The chain carries TRBV9 and TRBJ2-1; D not certain. The germline V and J ends were trimmed by 4 bases and 5 bases, with 10 bases remaining between them. Per germline, CDR1 SGDLS and CDR2 YYNGEE. The length of the CDR3 is 13 residues. This CDR3 is CASSFLTDNEQFF. The CDR3 DNA reads TGTGCCAGCAGCTTCTTGACTGACAATGAGCAGTTCTTC.

This clone was detected once. This chain joins TRBV7-6 and TRBJ1-5; D not resolved. CDR1 and CDR2 from the germline V gene are SGHVS and FNYEAQ. Between the trimmed V and J ends, which lost 1 base and 9 bases, there was a span of 10 bases. The CDR3 has 13 amino acids. Written as DNA, the CDR3 is TGTGCCAGCAGCTTAGACAGTACGACGCCCCAGCATTTT. Translating it yields CASSLDSTTPQHF.

The rearrangement uses TRBV18 and TRBJ1-5; no clear D gene. This CDR3 has 15 residues. V was clipped by 4 bases and J by 7 bases, with 17 bases between them. CDR1 and CDR2 (germline): KGHSH, LQKENI. CDR3 loop: CASSRKTPPGQPQHF. The DNA of the CDR3 is TGTGCCAGCTCACGGAAGACACCCCCGGGGCAGCCCCAGCATTTT. Combining the CDR3 with reference TRBV18 and TRBJ1-5 gives the whole variable domain NAGVMQNPRHLVRRRGQEARLRCSPMKGHSHVYWYRQLPEEGLKFMVYLQKENIIDESGMPKERFSAEFPKEGPSILRIQQVVRGDSAAYFCASSRKTPPGQPQHFGDGTRLSIL.

V usage is TRBV4-3 and J usage is TRBJ2-1; no definite D call. Trimming left V 0 bases short and J 9 bases short, with 12 bases between. CDR1 LGHNA and CDR2 YSLEER come from the germline V gene. This CDR3 comprises 14 residues. The CDR3 sequence: CASSQERITGEQFF. CDR3 bases: TGCGCCAGCAGCCAAGAACGAATAACCGGTGAGCAGTTCTTC.